A single TCR beta chain is shown here with its context. The antigen is unknown. Exclusion followed for patients with uncontrolled infection, other autoimmune disease, pregnancy or lactation. The sample, blood from the first hyperthyroidism diagnosis, precedes any ophthalmopathy symptoms. It was RNA transcripts that yielded the amplified TCR beta CDR3 regions. Researchers ran a first-round RT-PCR on the TCR CDR3 using the HTBI primer set. TCRdb re-analysed the multiplex PCR reads in MiXCR, keeping a single row per CDR3 protein. The repertoire holds around 290,000 distinct CDR3 sequences, with roughly 13% as singletons. The data derive from a study of T cells in Graves' hyperthyroidism and ophthalmopathy. Study details: Blood was drawn when the patient was first diagnosed and still untreated. Broader study findings: Within blood appeared most thyroid clonotypes that had expanded above 0.001.

This CDR3 comprises 15 residues. Germline CDR1 MNHEY, CDR2 SVGAGI. Deletions cut 4 bases from V and 1 base from J, with 12 bases between. The specimen sequenced was blood. The chain has TRBV6-5 and TRBJ2-3, with D possibly TRBD2 on 6 matching bases. This receptor was obtained from a woman in her twenties or thirties with Graves' hyperthyroidism that later progressed to Graves' ophthalmopathy. CDR3 region: CASSSVADGTDTQYF. The CDR3 DNA follows: TGTGCCAGCAGTTCCGTAGCGGATGGCACAGATACGCAGTATTTT.